The source of this TCR beta chain is a study of identical twins (dated by TCRdb to about 2016). Regarding the complete study: To test whether fetal clonotypes persist, the study used deep sequencing on TCR alpha and beta repertoires from monozygotic twins, unrelated adults of various ages, and cord blood. To rule out contamination, the twin experiments were replicated at different times with different library preparation protocols.

The paper's findings and limits, for the study overall: Because the same donors could not be followed over many years, the conclusions depended on cross-sectional statistical analysis. Abundant cord blood beta clonotypes carried fewer insertions; young adult naive repertoires showed a weaker similar trend, while memory repertoires showed none. Excess twin sharing in beta out-of-frame sequences was weaker because fewer shared sequences lowered the signal-to-noise ratio. Zero-insertion analyses could be partly confounded by invariant T cells such as MAIT and iNKT, although diverse VJ usage argued against such confounding for most clonotypes. Out-of-frame TCR alpha sharing in monozygotic twins was systematically underestimated by recombination models, whereas sharing between unrelated individuals was in agreement with the recombination models. Compared with coincidental sharing between unrelated individuals, out-of-frame TCR alpha sequences shared between twins showed an excess of sequences with low generation probability.

For this clonotype: What this receptor recognizes is not known. No quality values exist for individual bases; no much larger clone is one base distant.

The cysteine opens and the phenylalanine closes a CDR3 of 16 amino acids. The DNA shown is the 48-base CDR3, in frame from base 1. The germline V gene sets CDR1 to LGHNA and CDR2 to YNFKEQ. The V end loses 4 bases and the J end loses 5 bases, and a stretch of 17 bases separates them. Only healthy Caucasian donors were included. Three pairs of female monozygotic twins, all aged roughly 18 to 29 years, were included in the twin cohort. Peripheral blood mononuclear cells were the source from which RNA for the TCR libraries was isolated. The library came from 5' RACE. Reads for this sample came from an Illumina HiSeq 2000. Template switching introduced a universal primer binding site; the final cDNA contained a unique molecular identifier, enabling accurate counting of TCR cDNA molecules. Specific primers in the conserved constant-segment region were used to synthesize first-strand cDNA for the TCR alpha and beta chains. Each cDNA library was double barcoded, with a SMART-Mk sample barcode plus Illumina barcodes, to control for contamination. TruSeq adapter sequences and Illumina sample barcodes were added in two successive PCR steps. TCR alpha and beta cDNA libraries were sequenced on the Illumina HiSeq platform with custom primers. Under the source paper's analysis protocol: Unique molecular identifiers were extracted from raw reads with MiGEC, and CDR3 positions were determined with MiXCR. Recombination models were inferred per individual with the repgenHMM and IGoR tools using an EM algorithm. Shared clonotypes were analyzed with the tcR package in R, and sharing was normalized by the product of cloneset sizes. To study raw recombination without the effects of thymic and clonal selection, out-of-frame nonproductive sequences were analyzed. TCRdb's own reprocessing of the public reads used fastp at Q25 and MiXCR and kept productive beta chains. Rows with a matching CDR3 protein are joined into one entry that keeps the most common DNA and genes. These V and J calls rely on TCRdb rather than the paper's analysis. The sample includes fewer than 800,000 distinct CDR3 sequences, with under 8.5% observed a single time. The top ten hold approximately 1.5% of the sample.

Another study also made use of these data, one on yellow fever vaccine responses in identical twins. As the second study states: According to the authors, the vaccine-induced T cell response in identical twins seemed to be partly convergent and partly specific to each individual. The study precisely tracked vaccine-responding T cell clones in identical twins.

The sequence links TRBV4-2 to TRBJ1-4; 5 matching bases give a weak D call of TRBD1. Sequencing input: PBMCs. The sequence came from a woman under 30 in good health. The CDR3 sequence is CASSPARWGLNEKLFF. The bases are TGTGCCAGCAGCCCAGCTAGATGGGGGTTAAATGAAAAACTGTTTTTT.